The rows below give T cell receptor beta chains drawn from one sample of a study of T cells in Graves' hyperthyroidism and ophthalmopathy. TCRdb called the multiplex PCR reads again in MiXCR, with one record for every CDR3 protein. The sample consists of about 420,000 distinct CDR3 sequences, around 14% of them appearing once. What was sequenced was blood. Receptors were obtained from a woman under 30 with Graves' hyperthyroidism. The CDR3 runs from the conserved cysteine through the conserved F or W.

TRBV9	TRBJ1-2	CASSIDRGNHYGYTF
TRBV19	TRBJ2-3	CATRGDTQYF
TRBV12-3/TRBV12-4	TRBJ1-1	CASSLIMNTEAFF
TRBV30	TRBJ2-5	CAWSVNWGETQYF
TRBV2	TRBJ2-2	CATRDRVNTGELFF
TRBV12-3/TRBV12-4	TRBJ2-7	CASSSSGATYEQYF
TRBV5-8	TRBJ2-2	CATGQGPSEVRTGELFF
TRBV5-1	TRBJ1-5	CASSLGAGADNQPQHF
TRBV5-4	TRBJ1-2	CASSLGVHHAF
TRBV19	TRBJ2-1	CASTPPGLAGEGEQFF
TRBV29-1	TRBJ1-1	CSVSSGGAPAFF
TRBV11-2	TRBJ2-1	CASSPQGPYNEQFF
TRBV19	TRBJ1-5	CASSIARDHQPQHF
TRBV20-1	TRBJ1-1	CSALGQGTTMNTEAFF
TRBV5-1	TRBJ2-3	CASSPARTGDGADTQYF
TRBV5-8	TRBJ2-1	CASSSRTSGNGQFF
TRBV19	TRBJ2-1	CASSGSGGWEDEQFF
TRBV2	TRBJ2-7	CASINSGHPYEQYF
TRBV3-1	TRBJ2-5	CASSQRRPGVEETQYF
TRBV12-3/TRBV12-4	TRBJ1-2	CASRSSAGPNYGYTF
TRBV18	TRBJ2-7	CASSPIAGRSYEQYF
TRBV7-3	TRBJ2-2	CASSYKGPGTDTGELFF
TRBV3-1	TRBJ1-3	CASSRGTVSGNTIYF
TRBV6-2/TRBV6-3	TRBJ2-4	CASSYSASWETLAKNIQYF
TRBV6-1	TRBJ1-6	CASSIDGQGGSPLHF
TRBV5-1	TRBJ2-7	CASSLGGNDEQYF
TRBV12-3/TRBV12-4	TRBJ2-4	CASSSDRVKNIQYF
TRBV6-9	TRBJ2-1	CASSDSSGGNNEQFF
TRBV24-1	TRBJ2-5	CATSDLGTQYF
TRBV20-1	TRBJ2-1	CSAGSVSYNEQFF
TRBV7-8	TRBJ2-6	CASSLVRGISSGANVLTF
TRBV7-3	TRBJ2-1	CASSLGGQGVDEQFF
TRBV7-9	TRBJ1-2	CASSFKGAFGYTF
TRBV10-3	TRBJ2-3	CAISGADTQYF
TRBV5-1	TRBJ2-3	CASSWDSSNTDTQYF
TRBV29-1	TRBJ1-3	CSVDDNSGNTIYF
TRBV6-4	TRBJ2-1	CASSDGRAGNEQSF
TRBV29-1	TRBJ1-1	CSGGTGVNTEAFF
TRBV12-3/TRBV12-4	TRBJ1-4	CASRPGQGRHEKLFF
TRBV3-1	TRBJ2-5	CASSQVRETQYF
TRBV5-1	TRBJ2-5	CASSLGRPSLETQYF
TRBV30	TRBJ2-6	CAWEVQGLRVLGANVLTF
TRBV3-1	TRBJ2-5	CASSQDELIAGQKTQYF
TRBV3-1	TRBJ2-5	CASSHATGGETQYF
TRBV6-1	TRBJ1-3	CASSEESSGNTIYF
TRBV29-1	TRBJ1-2	CSVPRGAANYGYTF
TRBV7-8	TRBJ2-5	CASSLVVGETQYF
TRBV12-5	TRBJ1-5	CASGSSGKALNQPQHF
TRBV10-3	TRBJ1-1	CAISSGGGPLNTEAFF
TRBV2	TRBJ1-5	CASSGQNSNQPQHF
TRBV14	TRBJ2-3	CASSWLGGSLGTDTQYF
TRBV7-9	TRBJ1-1	CASSPDGTNTEAFF
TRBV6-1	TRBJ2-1	CASRREPGRNEQFF